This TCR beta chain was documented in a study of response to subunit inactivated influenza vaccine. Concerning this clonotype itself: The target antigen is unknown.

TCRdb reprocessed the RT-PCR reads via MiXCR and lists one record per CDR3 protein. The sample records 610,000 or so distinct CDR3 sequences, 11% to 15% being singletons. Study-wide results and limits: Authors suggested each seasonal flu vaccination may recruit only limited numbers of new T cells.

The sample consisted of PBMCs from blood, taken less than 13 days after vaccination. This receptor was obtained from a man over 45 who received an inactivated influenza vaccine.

DNA for the CDR3: TGTGCCAGCAGCCAAGTCCTAGCGGGGGTCATGGAGCAGTTCTTC. Protein sequence: CASSQVLAGVMEQFF. J is TRBJ2-1 and V is TRBV4-2; 10 nucleotides line up with TRBD2. V trimming: 1 base; J trimming: 10 bases; junction bases outside the gene matches: 7. The CDR3 contains 15 residues. The V gene's germline CDR1 is LGHNA and CDR2 YNFKEQ.